This T cell receptor (beta chain) derives from a study of blood T cell repertoires in COVID-19 (dated by TCRdb to the early 2020s). For the wider study: Samples covering the acute and convalescent phases of COVID-19 were provided by collaborators in the United States, Italy and Spain. Where available, HLA class I and class II types were obtained from metadata supplied by the sample provider rather than from assay-based typing. Samples were obtained from the ongoing ImmuneRACE study (first 160 participants) and from some 1,300 subjects provided by 6 global collaborators. The repertoires were released in a freely available public database intended as a resource for research on the immune response to SARS-CoV-2. The material from the prospective study consisted of cDNA or gDNA derived from T cells, B-cell-depleted T cells, or PBMCs. Nearly every sample came with metadata listing a de-identified subject ID, COVID-19 status, age in years and sex. Deeply sampled blood TCRbeta repertoires from subjects exposed to, actively infected with, or recovered from COVID-19 were included in the dataset. What the study reported, not specific to this receptor: How much clinical and demographic metadata was included differed by source and by participant, and the metadata was provided uncurated.

Enrolling through a virtual design, the prospective study's participants ranged in age from roughly 18 to 90 years and lived across approximately 25 United States geographic areas. In the prospective study, participants were assigned to cohorts based on the clinical history participants reported in a screening survey and a study questionnaire. ImmuneRACE Cohort 3 recovered participants were defined by two consecutive negative NP/OP PCR tests, healthcare professional clearance, or symptom resolution. Mobile phlebotomists in the prospective study collected whole blood, serum and a nasopharyngeal or oropharyngeal swab from every participant. Participants in the prospective study had the option to provide additional blood draws and questionnaires over an approximately 2-month period. Blood samples from the prospective study were shipped frozen or at room temperature prior to DNA extraction. The CDR3 runs 14 residues from the cysteine to the phenylalanine. Only the CDR3 portion is preserved as DNA: 42 bases, with reading frame beginning at the first base. Trimming takes 2 bases from V and 2 bases from J, and the germline ends sit 10 bases apart. The germline V gene (reference sequence) gives CDR1 as PRHDT and CDR2 as FYEKMQ.

TCRbeta CDR3 regions were amplified from genomic DNA by means of the immunoSEQ Assay, a bias-controlled multiplex PCR. The paper's data handling went like this. Within the assay, amplification of reference gene primers was used to estimate how many nucleated cells each sample contained. To quantify the absolute abundance of each unique TCRbeta CDR3 rearrangement, sequence reads were collapsed and filtered. For each sample, productive Simpson clonality was calculated by taking the square root of Simpson's diversity index across productive rearrangements. TCRdb took over this immuneACCESS table, retaining in-frame rearrangements with V and J assigned. Such tables are incomplete; in checked studies, under half of the missing clones stem from an unresolved V gene, and the remainder is unexplained. V and J calls and clone size are as listed in that table; D and trimming were resolved from the DNA. Across this sample there are around 300,000 clones, with around 85% seen only once. The ten largest account for under 3% of the sample.

Note on this clone: The antigen this receptor binds is unknown. No much larger clone is present one base from it, and per-base qualities are unavailable.

This receptor was identified in a woman between 50 and 59 years old who had recovered from COVID-19. The chain is assembled from TRBV13 and TRBJ2-7, with TRBD2 perhaps the D gene, on 6 matching bases. Sequencing was performed on PBMCs or T cells enriched from blood (not recorded which). The encoded CDR3 is CASSLRSGAYEQYF. Read as DNA, the sequence is TGTGCCAGCAGCTTACGTAGCGGCGCCTACGAGCAGTACTTC.